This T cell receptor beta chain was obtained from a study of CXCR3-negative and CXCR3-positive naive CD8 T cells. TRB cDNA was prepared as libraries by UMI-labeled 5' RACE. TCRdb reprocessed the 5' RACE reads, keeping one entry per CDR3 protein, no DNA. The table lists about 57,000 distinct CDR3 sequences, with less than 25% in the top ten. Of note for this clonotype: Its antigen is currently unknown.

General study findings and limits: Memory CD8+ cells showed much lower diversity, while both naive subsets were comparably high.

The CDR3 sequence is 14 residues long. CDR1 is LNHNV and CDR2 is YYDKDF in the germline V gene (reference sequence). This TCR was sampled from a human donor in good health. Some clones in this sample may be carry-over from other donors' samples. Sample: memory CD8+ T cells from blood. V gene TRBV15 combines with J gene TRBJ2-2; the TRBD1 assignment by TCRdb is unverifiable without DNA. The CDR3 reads CVTSTLGQNRELFF.